The 5 T cell receptor beta chains given below trace back to one sample, sequenced in a study of T cell repertoires in cytomegalovirus infection. TCRdb recomputed calls from the reads with MiXCR, one row per CDR3 protein. The profile shows around 740,000 distinct CDR3 sequences, 35% of them singletons. Material: PBMCs. The receptors shown here come from a human donor in good health (CMV status not recorded). Some clones in this sample may be carry-over from other donors' samples.

This clonotype was picked up a small number of times. CDR3 sequence (DNA): TGTGCCAGCAGTGATACCGGGACAGGAGGCGAAAAACTGTTTTTT. Translated, it gives CASSDTGTGGEKLFF. The J gene is TRBJ1-4, the V gene TRBV25-1; 8 nucleotides align to TRBD1. The CDR3 runs 15 residues. Germline V gene lookup returns CDR1 MGHDK and CDR2 SYGVNS. V lost 3 bases and J lost 8; bases outside the gene matches: 8.

There are many counts of this clonotype. The chain links TRBV7-2 to TRBJ2-1; weak D call: TRBD2 (5 bases). Trimming shortened V by 2 bases and J by 5 bases, and 22 bases separated the two germline ends. This CDR3 region has 18 residues. Germline loops: CDR1 SGHTA, CDR2 FQGNSA. DNA for the CDR3: TGTGCCAGCAGCTTACGACACCTAGTGGCGGGTAGAGACAATGAGCAGTTCTTC. This translates into CASSLRHLVAGRDNEQFF.

The V call is TRBV6-6, the J call TRBJ2-5; 9 nucleotides match TRBD2. The CDR3 covers 15 residues. Germline loops: CDR1 MNHNY, CDR2 SVGAGI (reference sequence). J was trimmed by 1 base and V by 3 bases; bases with no gene match: 3. This CDR3 is CASSYSGSRQETQYF. DNA of the CDR3: TGTGCCAGCAGTTATAGCGGGAGTCGCCAAGAGACCCAGTACTTC.

The chain couples TRBV19 to TRBJ1-6; 8 positions agree with TRBD1. CDR1 and CDR2 (germline): LNHDA, SQIVND (reference sequence). V shed 4 bases, J shed 7 bases, and the junction held 12 bases outside the gene matches. The CDR3 is 17 amino acids. CDR3 residues: CASSTDRGAVLNSPLHF. In DNA form, the CDR3 reads TGTGCCAGTAGTACAGACAGGGGTGCAGTATTAAATTCACCCCTCCACTTT.

The chain combines TRBV11-3 with TRBJ2-4; possibly TRBD1 or TRBD2 for D (6 bases each). V lost 1 base, J lost 8 bases, and 15 bases lay in between. Germline lookup yields CDR1 SGHNT and CDR2 YENEEA. CDR3 length equals 15 residues. The CDR3, as DNA: TGTGCCAGCAGCTTAGGTACACTGGAGGGGGACATTCAGTACTTC. Protein sequence: CASSLGTLEGDIQYF.